The 26 T cell receptor beta chains given below trace back to one sample, sequenced in a study of cytomegalovirus exposure and HLA in healthy donors (dated by TCRdb to 2016 to 2017). Libraries were constructed by the immunoSEQ multiplex PCR assay. The multiplex PCR relied on a mix of 60 forward primers for TCR Vbeta segments and 13 reverse primers for TCR Jbeta segments. The table comes from immuneACCESS by way of TCRdb, which keeps in-frame sequences with V and J called. Part of the clones is missing from these tables; in studies checked, under half for an unresolved V gene and the rest for unknown reasons. This sample gives 90,000 to 120,000 clones in total; less than 85% of them show up just once. Of the sample, 2% to 3% is held by the ten largest clones. The sample was PBMCs. These receptors were taken from a man between 18 and 35 years old in good health and CMV-seronegative.

This rearrangement joins TRBV4-2 to TRBJ2-7, with D perhaps TRBD1 (6 bases). The CDR3 length is 16 residues. V was cut by 3 bases and J by 1 base, with 16 bases left in between. Germline assignment: CDR1 LGHNA and CDR2 YNFKEQ. CDR3 DNA sequence: TGTGCCAGCAGCCAGGCCCTTCCAGGGGCGTCCTACGAGCAGTACTTC. Translated, it gives CASSQALPGASYEQYF.

The chain recombines TRBV5-4 with TRBJ2-1; 8 positions agree with TRBD2. Germline V gene sequence: CDR1 SGHNT, CDR2 YYREEE (reference sequence). There are 15 residues in the CDR3. The V and J ends lost 4 bases and 6 bases, in that order; junction bases with no gene match: 9. The CDR3 region is CASSTGGAAVNEQFF. CDR3 nucleotides: TGTGCCAGCAGCACCGGGGGGGCCGCTGTCAATGAGCAGTTCTTC.

V is TRBV7-2 and J is TRBJ2-7, with D possibly matching TRBD1 (5 bases). The length of the CDR3 is 15 residues. The ends were cut back, 7 bases at V and 3 bases at J, with 19 bases in the middle. Per the germline V gene, CDR1 is SGHTA and CDR2 is FQGNSA. CDR3 sequence (DNA): TGTGCCAGCACCCCGTCGGCAGGGCCTTTCTACGAGCAGTACTTC. Its translation: CASTPSAGPFYEQYF.

This chain uses TRBV7-6 with TRBJ2-3; 10 bases are shared with TRBD1. The J segment lost 3 bases and the V segment lost 5 bases, leaving 11 bases of the junction unmatched. Germline CDR1 SGHVS, CDR2 FNYEAQ. The length of the CDR3 is 17 residues. For the CDR3, the DNA is TGTGCCAGCAGCCAGAGGACAGGGGGGACGAAGACAGATACGCAGTATTTT. It codes for CASSQRTGGTKTDTQYF. The full variable domain, in which reference TRBV7-6 and TRBJ2-3 provide the parts outside the CDR3, is GAGVSQSPRYKVTKRGQDVALRCDPISGHVSLYWYRQALGQGPEFLTYFNYEAQQDKSGLPNDRFSAERPEGSISTLTIQRTEQRDSAMYRCASSQRTGGTKTDTQYFGPGTRLTVL.

This chain uses TRBV28 with TRBJ2-7; possible D gene TRBD1, 6 bases. Germline-derived CDR1 and CDR2 are MDHEN and SYDVKM. Trimming removed 5 bases at V and 4 bases at J, with 15 bases between. The CDR3 covers 14 residues. CDR3 nucleotides: TGTGCCAGCAGTCCGCTGACAGGTTCATACGAGCAGTACTTC. Protein product: CASSPLTGSYEQYF.

This rearrangement joins TRBV7-9 to TRBJ2-5; a weak D match, TRBD1 (5 bases). The CDR3 contains 16 residues. The germline CDR1 and CDR2 sequences are SEHNR and FQNEAQ (reference sequence). The germline V and J ends were trimmed by 4 bases and 5 bases, with 20 bases remaining between them. The CDR3 DNA is TGTGCCAGCAGCTCACCGACAGACAGTCAATGGGAGACCCAGTACTTC. As protein: CASSSPTDSQWETQYF.

This rearrangement joins TRBV6-4 to TRBJ2-3; D possibly corresponds to TRBD2 (5 bases). Germline CDR1 and CDR2: MRHNA and SNTAGT. The CDR3 spans 14 residues. Trimming stripped 3 bases from V and 2 bases from J, with 9 bases between. Here the CDR3 reads CASSEKDFTDTQYF. CDR3 bases: TGTGCCAGCAGTGAAAAGGACTTCACAGATACGCAGTATTTT.

This clone was seen a few times. The chain carries TRBV19 and TRBJ2-2; D might be TRBD1 (6 bases). Trimming left V 1 base short and J 6 bases short, with 12 bases between. The CDR3 totals 15 residues. In germline, CDR1 is LNHDA, CDR2 SQIVND (reference sequence). CDR3 DNA: TGTGCCAGTAGTATAGTAGGGAACAGGGCCGGGGAGCTGTTTTTT. This translates into CASSIVGNRAGELFF.

V and J are TRBV5-8 and TRBJ2-5; possible D gene TRBD1, 6 bases. Deletions cut 4 bases from V and 1 base from J, with 17 bases between. The CDR3 has 16 residues. The germline V gene has CDR1 SGHTS and CDR2 YDEGEE. The CDR3 loop reads CASSPSGVPSQETQYF. The CDR3 DNA sequence: TGTGCCAGCAGCCCCTCAGGGGTACCTTCCCAAGAGACCCAGTACTTC.

The chain employs TRBV27 and TRBJ2-1; D is perhaps TRBD1 (5 bases). V lost 1 base to trimming and J lost 9 bases, with 19 bases between them. The CDR3 is 16 amino acids. Germline V CDR1 and CDR2: MNHEY, SMNVEV (reference sequence). This chain's CDR3 is CASSLYTAGSISEQFF. As DNA, the CDR3 is TGTGCCAGCAGTTTATATACGGCAGGGTCTATTAGTGAGCAGTTCTTC.

This clone occurred a few times. The chain carries TRBV5-4 and TRBJ1-2, with 8 bases fitting TRBD1. J was trimmed by 4 bases and V by 0 bases; bases with no gene match: 8. The length of the CDR3 is 16 residues. Germline values: CDR1 SGHNT, CDR2 YYREEE (reference sequence). The CDR3 nucleotides are TGTGCCAGCAGCTTGGTAGGACAGGGACAATCCTATGGCTACACCTTC. This codes for CASSLVGQGQSYGYTF.

The genes are TRBV9 and TRBJ1-2; TRBD1 matches 10 bases. Germline CDR1 reads SGDLS; CDR2 reads YYNGEE. This CDR3 spans 16 amino acids. Trimming at V came to 3 bases and at J to 7 bases, leaving 12 bases not matched to a gene. This chain's CDR3 is CASSGTSGTGAFGYTF. In DNA, the CDR3 is TGTGCCAGCAGCGGTACTTCCGGGACAGGGGCGTTTGGCTACACCTTC. The complete variable domain, with remaining parts taken from reference TRBV9 and TRBJ1-2, reads DSGVTQTPKHLITATGQRVTLRCSPRSGDLSVYWYQQSLDQGLQFLIQYYNGEERAKGNILERFSAQQFPDLHSELNLSSLELGDSALYFCASSGTSGTGAFGYTFGSGTRLTVV.

The V call is TRBV2, the J call TRBJ2-7; D might be TRBD2 (5 bases). Germline V gives CDR1 SNHLY, CDR2 FYNNEI. V was clipped by 8 bases and J by 6 bases, with 14 bases between them. The CDR3 length is 12 residues. The CDR3 region is CASGEGVGEQYF. As DNA, the CDR3 is TGTGCCAGCGGAGAGGGAGTCGGCGAGCAGTACTTC.

The genes are TRBV6-5 and TRBJ2-7, with a possible D match to TRBD2 (5 bases). This CDR3 is built from 12 residues. Per germline, CDR1 MNHEY and CDR2 SVGAGI. Between the trimmed V and J ends, which lost 2 bases and 5 bases, there was a span of 7 bases. Here the CDR3 DNA reads TGTGCCAGCAGTTACCCGACTAACGAGCAGTACTTC. The encoded protein is CASSYPTNEQYF.

This clone occurred once. The chain combines TRBV13 with TRBJ1-3, with 7 bases lining up with TRBD1. V shed 3 bases and J 1 base; nucleotides not matched to a gene: 0. The CDR3 loop spans 14 amino acids. Looked up from germline, CDR1 is PRHDT and CDR2 is FYEKMQ (reference sequence). The CDR3 DNA sequence: TGTGCCAGCAGCTTCAGGGGGTCTGGAAACACCATATATTTT. Amino acids: CASSFRGSGNTIYF.

This rearrangement joins TRBV7-2 to TRBJ1-1; D gene uncertain. V lost 2 bases, J lost 0 bases, and 7 bases lay in between. The germline gives CDR1 SGHTA, CDR2 FQGNSA. There are 14 residues in the CDR3. The CDR3 protein is CASSLRTMNTEAFF. In DNA, the CDR3 is TGTGCCAGCAGCTTAAGGACTATGAACACTGAAGCTTTCTTT.

V gene TRBV6-5 combines with J gene TRBJ1-5; weak D call: TRBD1 (6 bases). The germline V gene encodes CDR1 MNHEY and CDR2 SVGAGI. The CDR3 has 15 residues. The V and J ends lost 6 bases and 7 bases respectively, with 19 bases between them. The CDR3 loop reads CASSPTGLPGQPQHF. CDR3 sequence (DNA): TGTGCCAGCAGCCCCACAGGGCTCCCGGGACAGCCCCAGCATTTT.

The V call is TRBV6-5, the J call TRBJ2-7, with D hard to call. With 6 bases removed from V and 2 bases from J, the gap between germline ends came to 14 bases. This CDR3 spans 14 amino acids. Germline V gene sequence: CDR1 MNHEY, CDR2 SVGAGI. CDR3 bases: TGTGCCAGCAGCCTACTCGACAATACCTACGAGCAGTACTTC. This translates into CASSLLDNTYEQYF.

This chain connects TRBV5-6 to TRBJ1-4; 8 nucleotides align to TRBD1. The CDR3 loop spans 16 amino acids. The V gene's germline CDR1 is SGHDT and CDR2 YYEEEE. V shed 0 bases, J shed 8 bases, and the junction held 9 bases outside the gene matches. The chain's CDR3 is CASSLDGSGGLEKLFF. CDR3 in DNA: TGTGCCAGCAGCTTGGACGGGTCAGGGGGCCTAGAAAAACTGTTTTTT.

The V call is TRBV5-1, the J call TRBJ2-5; 10 bases match TRBD2. The CDR3 is made up of 16 amino acids. J gave up 6 bases and V 3 bases, and 11 bases lay outside the gene matches. Germline assignment: CDR1 SGHRS and CDR2 YFSETQ. The CDR3 DNA follows: TGCGCCAGCAGCTCGGAGGCTAGCGGGGGCGGGAAGACCCAGTACTTC. Encoded protein: CASSSEASGGGKTQYF.

V is TRBV5-6 and J is TRBJ2-7, with D possibly matching TRBD2 (6 bases). This CDR3 is built from 12 residues. With 4 bases removed from V and 7 bases from J, the gap between germline ends came to 12 bases. Germline V gene data show CDR1 as SGHDT and CDR2 as YYEEEE. CDR3 coding DNA: TGTGCCAGCAGCCGGACACGGGGGGAGCAGTACTTC. Protein product: CASSRTRGEQYF. The full variable domain, with the rest looked up from reference TRBV5-6 and TRBJ2-7, is DAGVTQSPTHLIKTRGQQVTLRCSPKSGHDTVSWYQQALGQGPQFIFQYYEEEERQRGNFPDRFSGHQFPNYSSELNVNALLLGDSALYLCASSRTRGEQYFGPGTRLTVT.

About this clone: At one of its ends the junction is not consistent with the germline gene, which may arise from a read error. The chain couples TRBV6-6 to TRBJ1-1; D ambiguous. CDR1 is MNHNY, CDR2 SVGAGI, per germline (reference sequence). The CDR3 length is 13 residues. The CDR3 reads CASSYVVLEGQNF. As DNA, the CDR3 is TGTGCCAGCAGTTACGTGGTCCTAGAGGGCCAGAACTTT.

This clone has just a few counts. The genes are TRBV6-4 and TRBJ1-1, with no clear D. Germline CDR1 is MRHNA and CDR2 is SNTAGT. The CDR3 is made up of 13 amino acids. V lost 4 bases and J lost 0, with 6 bases in between. The CDR3 sequence: CASSATLNTEAFF. The CDR3 region has the DNA TGTGCCAGCAGTGCGACTTTGAACACTGAAGCTTTCTTT.

The chain joins TRBV2 to TRBJ2-7, with D possibly matching TRBD2 (5 bases). V was pared by 5 bases and J by 4 bases, with 12 bases between. The CDR3 contains 13 residues. CDR1 and CDR2 (germline): SNHLY, FYNNEI. CDR3 bases: TGTGCCAGCAGTACCCCTCCGGGGTACGAGCAGTACTTC. Translated, it gives CASSTPPGYEQYF.

The J gene is TRBJ2-3, the V gene TRBV4-2; 16 bases match TRBD2. V trimming: 2 bases; J trimming: 4 bases; junction bases outside the gene matches: 12. CDR1 is LGHNA and CDR2 is YNFKEQ in the germline V gene. This CDR3 spans 20 amino acids. CDR3 nucleotide sequence: TGTGCCAGCAGCCAATATGCTCGCACGGGACTAGCGGGGGGGGCAGATACGCAGTATTTT. The encoded protein is CASSQYARTGLAGGADTQYF.

V is TRBV19 and J is TRBJ1-5, with TRBD1 matching 8 bases. The V gene's germline CDR1 is LNHDA and CDR2 SQIVND (reference sequence). The CDR3 length is 16 residues. The V segment lost 5 bases and the J segment 4 bases; nucleotides outside the gene matches: 10. The CDR3 reads CASSRAGTGVNQPQHF. The CDR3 DNA sequence: TGTGCCAGTAGTCGCGCCGGGACAGGCGTGAATCAGCCCCAGCATTTT.